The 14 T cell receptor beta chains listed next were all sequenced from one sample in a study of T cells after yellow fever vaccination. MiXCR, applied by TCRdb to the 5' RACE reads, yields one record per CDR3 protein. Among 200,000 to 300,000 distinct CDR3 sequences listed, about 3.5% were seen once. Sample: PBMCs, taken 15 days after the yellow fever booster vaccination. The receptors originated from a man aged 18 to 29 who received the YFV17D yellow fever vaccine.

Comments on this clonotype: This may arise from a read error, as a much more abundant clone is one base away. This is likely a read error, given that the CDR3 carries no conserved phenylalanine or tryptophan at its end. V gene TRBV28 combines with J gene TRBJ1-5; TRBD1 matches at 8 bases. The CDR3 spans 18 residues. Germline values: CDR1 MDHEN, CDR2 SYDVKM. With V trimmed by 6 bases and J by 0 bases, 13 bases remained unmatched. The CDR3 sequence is CASSRADRAYYSNQPQHI. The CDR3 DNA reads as TGTGCCAGCAGCCGCGCGGACAGGGCTTACTATAGCAATCAGCCCCAGCATATT.

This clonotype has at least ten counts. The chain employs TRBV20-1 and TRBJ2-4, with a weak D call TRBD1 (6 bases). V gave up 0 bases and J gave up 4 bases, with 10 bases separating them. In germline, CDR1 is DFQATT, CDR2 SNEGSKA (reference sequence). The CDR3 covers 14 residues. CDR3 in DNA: TGCAGTGCTAGAGATGGGGGACAAAAAAACATTCAGTACTTC. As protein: CSARDGGQKNIQYF.

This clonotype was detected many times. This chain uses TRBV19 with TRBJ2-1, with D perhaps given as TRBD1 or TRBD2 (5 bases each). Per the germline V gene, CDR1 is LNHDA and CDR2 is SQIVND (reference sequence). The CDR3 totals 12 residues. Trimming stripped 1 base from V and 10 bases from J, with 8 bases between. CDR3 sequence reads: CASSIGGIEQFF. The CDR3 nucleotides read TGTGCCAGTAGTATAGGGGGGATCGAGCAGTTCTTC.

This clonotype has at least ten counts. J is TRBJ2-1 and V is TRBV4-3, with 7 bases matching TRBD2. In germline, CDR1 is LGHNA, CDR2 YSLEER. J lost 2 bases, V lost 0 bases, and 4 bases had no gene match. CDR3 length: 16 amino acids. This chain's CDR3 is CASSQDFAGAYNEQFF. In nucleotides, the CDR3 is TGCGCCAGCAGCCAAGATTTCGCGGGGGCCTACAATGAGCAGTTCTTC.

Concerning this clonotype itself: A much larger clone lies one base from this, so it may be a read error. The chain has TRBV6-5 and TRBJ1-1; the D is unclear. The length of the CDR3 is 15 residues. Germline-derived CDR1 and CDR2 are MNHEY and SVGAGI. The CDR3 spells CASSYSSVSNTEAYF. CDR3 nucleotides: TGTGCCAGCAGTTACTCGAGTGTCAGCAACACTGAAGCTTACTTT.

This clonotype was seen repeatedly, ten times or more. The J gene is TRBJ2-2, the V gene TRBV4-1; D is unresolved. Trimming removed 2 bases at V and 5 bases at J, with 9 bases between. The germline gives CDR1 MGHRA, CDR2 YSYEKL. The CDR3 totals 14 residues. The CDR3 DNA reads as TGCGCCAGCAGCCAACCCGTACGGACCGGGGAGCTGTTTTTT. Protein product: CASSQPVRTGELFF.

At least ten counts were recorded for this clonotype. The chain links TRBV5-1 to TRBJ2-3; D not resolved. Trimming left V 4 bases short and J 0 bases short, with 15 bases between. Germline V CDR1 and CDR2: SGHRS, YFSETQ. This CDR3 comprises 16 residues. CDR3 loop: CASSNTIRTSTDTQYF. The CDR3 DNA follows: TGCGCCAGCAGCAATACAATTCGTACTAGCACAGATACGCAGTATTTT. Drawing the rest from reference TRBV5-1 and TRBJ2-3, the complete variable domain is KAGVTQTPRYLIKTRGQQVTLSCSPISGHRSVSWYQQTPGQGLQFLFEYFSETQRNKGNFPGRFSGRQFSNSRSEMNVSTLELGDSALYLCASSNTIRTSTDTQYFGPGTRLTVL.

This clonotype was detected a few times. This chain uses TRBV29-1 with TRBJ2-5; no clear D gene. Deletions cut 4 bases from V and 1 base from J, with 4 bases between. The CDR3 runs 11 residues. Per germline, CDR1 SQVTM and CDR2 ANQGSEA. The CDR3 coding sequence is TGCAGCGTTGGCCTCCAAGAGACCCAGTACTTC. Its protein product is CSVGLQETQYF.

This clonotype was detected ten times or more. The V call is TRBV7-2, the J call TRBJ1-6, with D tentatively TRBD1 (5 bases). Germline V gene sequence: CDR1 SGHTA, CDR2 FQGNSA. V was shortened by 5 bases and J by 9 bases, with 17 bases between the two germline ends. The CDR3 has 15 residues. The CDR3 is CASSPGAGPGSPLHF. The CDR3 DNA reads TGTGCCAGCAGCCCCGGGGCTGGGCCGGGTTCACCCCTCCACTTT.

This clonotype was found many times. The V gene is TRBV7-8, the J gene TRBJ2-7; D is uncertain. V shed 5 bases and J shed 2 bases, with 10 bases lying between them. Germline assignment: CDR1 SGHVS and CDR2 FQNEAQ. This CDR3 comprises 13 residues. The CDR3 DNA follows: TGTGCCAGCAGCCCTCAAATAACCTACGAGCAGTACTTC. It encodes CASSPQITYEQYF. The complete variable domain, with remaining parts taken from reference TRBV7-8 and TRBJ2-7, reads GAGVSQSPRYKVAKRGQDVALRCDPISGHVSLFWYQQALGQGPEFLTYFQNEAQLDKSGLPSDRFFAERPEGSVSTLKIQRTQQEDSAVYLCASSPQITYEQYFGPGTRLTVT.

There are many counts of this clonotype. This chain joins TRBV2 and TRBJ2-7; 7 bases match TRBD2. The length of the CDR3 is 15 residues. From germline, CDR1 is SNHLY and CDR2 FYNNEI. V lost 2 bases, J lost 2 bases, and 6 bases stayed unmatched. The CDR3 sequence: CASSESGGLTYEQYF. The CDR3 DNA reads TGTGCCAGCAGTGAATCGGGGGGTTTAACCTACGAGCAGTACTTC.

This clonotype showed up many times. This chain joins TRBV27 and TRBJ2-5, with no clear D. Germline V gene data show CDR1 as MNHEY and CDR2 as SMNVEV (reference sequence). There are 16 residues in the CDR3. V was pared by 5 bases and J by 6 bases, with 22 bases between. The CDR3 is CASSPYDSRNDQTQYF. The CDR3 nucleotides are TGTGCCAGCAGTCCCTACGACTCCCGAAACGATCAGACCCAGTACTTC.

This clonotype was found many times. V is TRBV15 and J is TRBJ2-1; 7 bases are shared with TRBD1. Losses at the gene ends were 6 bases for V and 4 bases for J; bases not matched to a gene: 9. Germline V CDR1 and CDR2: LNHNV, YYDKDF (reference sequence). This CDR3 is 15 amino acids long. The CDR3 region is CATREGRQGYNEQFF. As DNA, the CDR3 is TGTGCCACCAGAGAGGGGAGACAGGGATACAATGAGCAGTTCTTC.

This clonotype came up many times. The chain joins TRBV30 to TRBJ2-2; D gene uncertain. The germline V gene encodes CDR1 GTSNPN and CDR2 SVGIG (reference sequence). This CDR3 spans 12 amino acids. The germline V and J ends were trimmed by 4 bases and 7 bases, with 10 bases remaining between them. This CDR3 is CAWMKSFGELFF. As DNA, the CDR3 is TGTGCCTGGATGAAGTCTTTCGGGGAGCTGTTTTTT.